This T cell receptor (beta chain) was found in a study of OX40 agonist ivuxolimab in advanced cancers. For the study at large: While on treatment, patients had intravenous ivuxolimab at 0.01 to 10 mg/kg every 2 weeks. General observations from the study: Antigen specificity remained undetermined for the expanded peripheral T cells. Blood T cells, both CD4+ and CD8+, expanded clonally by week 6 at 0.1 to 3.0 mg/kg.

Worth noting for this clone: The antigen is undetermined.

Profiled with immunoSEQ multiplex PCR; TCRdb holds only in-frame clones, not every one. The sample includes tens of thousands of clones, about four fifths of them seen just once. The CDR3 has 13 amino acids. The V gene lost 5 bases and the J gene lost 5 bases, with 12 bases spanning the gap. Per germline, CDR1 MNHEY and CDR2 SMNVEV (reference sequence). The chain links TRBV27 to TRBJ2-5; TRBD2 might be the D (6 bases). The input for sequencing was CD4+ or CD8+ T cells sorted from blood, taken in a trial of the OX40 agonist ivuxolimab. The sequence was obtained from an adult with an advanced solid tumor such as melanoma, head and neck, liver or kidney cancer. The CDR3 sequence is CASSMRGGETQYF. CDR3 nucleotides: TGTGCCAGCAGTATGCGGGGCGGTGAGACCCAGTACTTC.